This T cell receptor beta chain was identified during a study of siplizumab effects on memory and regulatory T cells (dated by TCRdb to about 2019). Some background on the complete study: The study looked at the effect of siplizumab, an anti-CD2 antibody, on alloreactive T-cell subsets in allogeneic mixed lymphocyte reactions made from human PBMCs.

The CDR3 runs 16 residues from the cysteine to the phenylalanine. The only DNA kept is the CDR3, 48 bases in frame from the first base. V is shortened by 0 bases, J by 1 base, and the region joining them spans 14 bases. Per the germline V gene (reference sequence), SGHNT is the CDR1 and YYREEE is the CDR2. The investigation overall reported the following: About 80-96% of proliferating CD4+ or CD8+ clones could not be given a naive or memory phenotype. Whether proliferating Tregs from siplizumab cultures were suppressive was not functionally confirmed. Sequences below about 10^-5 frequency were poorly captured, so only a minor fraction of alloreactive clones could be mapped to unstimulated subsets. Among mappable alloreactive CD4+ clones, the Treg-derived fraction averaged about 75% with siplizumab versus 25% to 30% in control reactions. Siplizumab significantly lowered the cumulative frequency of alloreactive sequences that could be traced to unstimulated CD4+ memory T cells. Unstimulated naive T cells appeared to be more diverse than memory T cells, and naive cells seemed to make a substantial contribution to the alloresponse.

Library generation was performed with the immunoSEQ multiplex PCR assay. The deep sequencing platform assayed 80,000 to 100,000 TCR templates per sample. Genomic DNA extracted from sorted T cells was used for TCRbeta CDR3 sequencing. The study's processing was this. The R programming language was used for clonal analysis of the TCRbeta CDR3 data. Alloreactive CD4+ and CD8+ clones were identified by comparing unstimulated samples to CFSE-low samples taken after the reaction. Alloreactive CD4+ clones were assigned to regulatory or non-regulatory origin by matching sequences to sorted unstimulated Treg and non-Treg repertoires. The immuneACCESS repertoire file appears here via TCRdb, limited to in-frame rearrangements. These files lack a portion of the clones; in checked studies, under half of the deficit traces to unresolved V genes, and the cause of the others is not known. That table is the source of V, J and clone size, and D and trimming were worked out from the DNA. This sample gives under 110,000 clones in total; 92% of them show up just once. The ten largest clones take up approximately 12% of the sample.

This clone was seen a single time. Its target antigen remains unknown. The record has no base qualities; no much larger clone is one base away. Sorted unstimulated T cells and proliferating T cells recovered from mixed lymphocyte reactions underwent TCRbeta CDR3 sequencing. Fresh whole blood from ten HLA-typed healthy donors was used as the source from which PBMCs were isolated. Unstimulated CD4+ non-regulatory T cells were FACS-sorted to map the origin of alloreactive clones. The clonotype was recovered from a human donor in good health. The chain uses TRBV5-4 and TRBJ2-7, with the D gene too uncertain to name. Material: non-Treg CD4+ T cells sorted from blood. This specimen's cell subset or site label, per the study, means: FACS-sorted unstimulated CD4+ non-regulatory T cells. The CDR3 region has the sequence CASSLGSGTLSYEQYF. The DNA sequence follows: TGTGCCAGCAGCTTGGGCTCGGGTACCCTTTCCTACGAGCAGTACTTC.